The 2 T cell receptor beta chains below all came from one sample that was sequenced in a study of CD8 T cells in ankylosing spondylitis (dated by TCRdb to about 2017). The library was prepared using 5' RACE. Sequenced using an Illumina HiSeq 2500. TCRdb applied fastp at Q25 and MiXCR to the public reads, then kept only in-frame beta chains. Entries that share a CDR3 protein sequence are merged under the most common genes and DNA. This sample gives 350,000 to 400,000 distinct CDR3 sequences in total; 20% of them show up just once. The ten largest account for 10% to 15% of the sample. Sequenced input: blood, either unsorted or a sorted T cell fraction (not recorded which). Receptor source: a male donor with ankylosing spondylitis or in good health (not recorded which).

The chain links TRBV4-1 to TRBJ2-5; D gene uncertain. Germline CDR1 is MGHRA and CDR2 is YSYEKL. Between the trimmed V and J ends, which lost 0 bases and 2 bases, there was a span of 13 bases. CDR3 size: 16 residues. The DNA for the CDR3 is TGCGCCAGCAGCCAAGATCGACAAATATATCAAGAGACCCAGTACTTC. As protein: CASSQDRQIYQETQYF.

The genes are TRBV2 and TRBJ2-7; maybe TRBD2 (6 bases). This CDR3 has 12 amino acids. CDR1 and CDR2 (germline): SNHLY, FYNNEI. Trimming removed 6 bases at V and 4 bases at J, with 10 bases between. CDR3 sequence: CASRRRGYEQYF. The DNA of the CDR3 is TGTGCCAGCAGAAGACGGGGGTACGAGCAGTACTTC.